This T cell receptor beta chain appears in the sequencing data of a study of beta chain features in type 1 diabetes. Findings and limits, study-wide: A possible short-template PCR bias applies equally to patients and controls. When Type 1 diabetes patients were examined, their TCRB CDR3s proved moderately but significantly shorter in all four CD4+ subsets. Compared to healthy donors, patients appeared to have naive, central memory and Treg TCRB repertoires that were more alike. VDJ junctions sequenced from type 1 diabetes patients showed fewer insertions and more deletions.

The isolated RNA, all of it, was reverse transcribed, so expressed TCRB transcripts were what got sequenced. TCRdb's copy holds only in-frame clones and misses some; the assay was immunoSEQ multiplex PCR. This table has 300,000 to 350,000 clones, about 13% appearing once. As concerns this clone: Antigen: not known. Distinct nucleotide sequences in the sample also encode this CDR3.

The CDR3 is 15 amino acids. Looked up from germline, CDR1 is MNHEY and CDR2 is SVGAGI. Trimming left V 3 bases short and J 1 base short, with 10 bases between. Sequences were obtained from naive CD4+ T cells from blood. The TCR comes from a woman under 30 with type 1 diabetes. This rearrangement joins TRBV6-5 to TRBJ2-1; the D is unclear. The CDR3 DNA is TGTGCCAGCAGTTATGGTGGCCGATCCTACAATGAGCAGTTCTTC. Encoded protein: CASSYGGRSYNEQFF.